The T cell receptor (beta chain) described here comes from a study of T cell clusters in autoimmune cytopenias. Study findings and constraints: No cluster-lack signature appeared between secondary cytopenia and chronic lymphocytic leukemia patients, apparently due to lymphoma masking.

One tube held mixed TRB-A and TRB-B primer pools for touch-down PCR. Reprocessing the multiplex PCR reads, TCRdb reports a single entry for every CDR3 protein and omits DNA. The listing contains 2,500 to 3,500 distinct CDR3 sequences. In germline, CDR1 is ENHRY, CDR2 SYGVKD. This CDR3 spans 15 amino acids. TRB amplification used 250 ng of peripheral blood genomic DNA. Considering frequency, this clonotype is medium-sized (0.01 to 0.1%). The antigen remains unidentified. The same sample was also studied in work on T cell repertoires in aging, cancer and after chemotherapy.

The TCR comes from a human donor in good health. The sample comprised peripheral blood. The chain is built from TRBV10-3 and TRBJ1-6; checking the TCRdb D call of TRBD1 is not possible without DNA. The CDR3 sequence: CAIRRTGQTNSPLHF.